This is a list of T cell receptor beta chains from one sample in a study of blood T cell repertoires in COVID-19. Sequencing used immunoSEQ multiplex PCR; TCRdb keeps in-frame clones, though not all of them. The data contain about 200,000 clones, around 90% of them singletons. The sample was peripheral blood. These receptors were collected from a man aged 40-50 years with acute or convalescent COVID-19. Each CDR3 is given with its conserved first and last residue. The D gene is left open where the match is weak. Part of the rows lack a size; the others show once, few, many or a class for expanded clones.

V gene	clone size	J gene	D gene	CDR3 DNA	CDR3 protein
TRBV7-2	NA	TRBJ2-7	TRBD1	TGTGCCAGCAGCTTAAGGGCAGGGGGCCTTACCTACGAGCAGTACTTC	CASSLRAGGLTYEQYF
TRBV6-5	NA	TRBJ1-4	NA	TGTGCCAGCAGTTGGGGCGGAACAACTAATGAAAAACTGTTTTTT	CASSWGGTTNEKLFF
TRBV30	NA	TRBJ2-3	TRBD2	TGTGCCTGGAAGACAACCGGGACTAGCGGGATAGATACGCAGTATTTT	CAWKTTGTSGIDTQYF
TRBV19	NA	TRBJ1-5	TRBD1	TGTGCCAGTAGCGGACAGGGGCAGCAGCCCCAGCATTTT	CASSGQGQQPQHF
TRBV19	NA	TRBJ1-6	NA	TGTGCCAGTAGTTCCCCCGGGGGTTCTAATACCCTCCACTTT	CASSSPGGSNTLHF
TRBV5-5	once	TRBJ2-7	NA	TGTGCCAGCAGCTTGGGAGCCTACGAGCAGTACTTC	CASSLGAYEQYF
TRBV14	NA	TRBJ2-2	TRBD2	TGTGCCAGCAGCCGAAGACTAGCGGGGTCCACCGGGGAGCTGTTTTTT	CASSRRLAGSTGELFF
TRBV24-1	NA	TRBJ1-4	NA	TGTGCCACCCCCGAAAGAGGCCAGGGGAATGAAAAACTGTTTTTT	CATPERGQGNEKLFF
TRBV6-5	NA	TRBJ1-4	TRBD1	TGTGCCAGCAGTCCCTACAGGGGGCTAGGTGAAAAACTGTTTTTT	CASSPYRGLGEKLFF
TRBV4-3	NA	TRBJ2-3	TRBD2	TGCGCCAGCAGCCTGATCGGACTAGCGGGGGCGAATACGCAGTATTTT	CASSLIGLAGANTQYF
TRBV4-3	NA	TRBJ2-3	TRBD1	TGCGCCAGCAGCCGCAAACAGGGGGCTGGCACAGATACGCAGTATTTT	CASSRKQGAGTDTQYF
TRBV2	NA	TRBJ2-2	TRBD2	TGTGCCAGCAGTGAAACTAGCGGGGTCGGGGGGGAGCTGTTTTTT	CASSETSGVGGELFF
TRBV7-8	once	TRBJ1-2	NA	TGTGCCAGCAGCTTAGTACGGAGGGAGGGCTACACCTTC	CASSLVRREGYTF
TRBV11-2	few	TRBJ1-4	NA	TGTGCCAGCAGCTTAGATAGGGGTGAAAAACTGTTTTTT	CASSLDRGEKLFF
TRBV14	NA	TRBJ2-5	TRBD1	TGTGCCAGCAGCCTCCGGACAGGCTCGGGCCAGTACTTC	CASSLRTGSGQYF
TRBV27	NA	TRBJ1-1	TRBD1	TGTGCCAGCAGTACGTGGGACAGGACAATGAACACTGAAGCTTTCTTT	CASSTWDRTMNTEAFF
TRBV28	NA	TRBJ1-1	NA	TGTGCCAGCACAGTGAATTCTGAAGCTTTCTTT	CASTVNSEAFF
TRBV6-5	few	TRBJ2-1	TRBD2	TGTGCCAGCAACCCAACTAGCGGGGAGTACAATGAGCAGTTCTTC	CASNPTSGEYNEQFF
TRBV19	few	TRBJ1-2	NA	TGTGCCAGTAAAGGGTCGGCGGGGGTCTATGGCTACACCTTC	CASKGSAGVYGYTF
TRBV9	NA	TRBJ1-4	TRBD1	TGTGCCAGCAGCGTAGGGGACAGCGATGAAAAACTGTTTTTT	CASSVGDSDEKLFF
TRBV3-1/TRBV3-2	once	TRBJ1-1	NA	TGTGCCAGCAGCCAAGGAGTGGGGGCGTTCACTGAAGCTTTCTTT	CASSQGVGAFTEAFF
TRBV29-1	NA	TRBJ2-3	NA	TGCAGCGTTGACGGAGCGGCAACAGATACGCAGTATTTT	CSVDGAATDTQYF
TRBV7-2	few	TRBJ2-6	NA	TGTGCCAGCAGCTTTCGCTCTGGGGCCAACGTCCTGACTTTC	CASSFRSGANVLTF
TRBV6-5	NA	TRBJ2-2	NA	TGTGCCAGCAGTTACTCGTTTGGGGCCCGGGGGGAGCTGTTTTTT	CASSYSFGARGELFF
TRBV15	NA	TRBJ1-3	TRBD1	TGTGCCACCAGCAGAGACAGGGGGCTGGGAAACACCATATATTTT	CATSRDRGLGNTIYF
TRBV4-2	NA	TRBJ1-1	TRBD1	TGTGCCAGCAGCCCTCCGGGACAGCAAAGAGATGAAGCTTTCTTT	CASSPPGQQRDEAFF
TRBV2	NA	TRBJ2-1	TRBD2	TGTGCCAGCCTCCGTTCCGGGACTAGCGGGGGATACAATGAGCAGTTCTTC	CASLRSGTSGGYNEQFF
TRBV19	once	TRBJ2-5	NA	TGTGCCAGTAGTAGGAGACTAAGCATTCCAGAGACCCAGTACTTC	CASSRRLSIPETQYF
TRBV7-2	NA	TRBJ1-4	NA	TGTGCCAGCAGCTTACTGAGGGAAAAACTGTTTTTT	CASSLLREKLFF
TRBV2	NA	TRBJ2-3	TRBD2	TGTGCCAGCAGCAGGACTAGCAGCACAGATACGCAGTATTTT	CASSRTSSTDTQYF
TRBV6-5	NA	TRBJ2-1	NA	TGTGCCAGCAGCGGGGGAGTGGGCGCCTACAATGAGCAGTTCTTC	CASSGGVGAYNEQFF
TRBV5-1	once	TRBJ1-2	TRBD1	TGCGCCAGCAGCCGAGGACAGGGAGGAGGGGGGTATGGCTACACCTTC	CASSRGQGGGGYGYTF
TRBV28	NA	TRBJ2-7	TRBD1	TGTGCCAGCAGTTTATATCGGGCAGGGGGTCTCGAGCAGTACTTC	CASSLYRAGGLEQYF
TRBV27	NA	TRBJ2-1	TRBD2	TGTGCCAGCATGTCCAGCGGGGGGGTTAATGAGCAGTTCTTC	CASMSSGGVNEQFF
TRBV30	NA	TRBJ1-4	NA	TGTGCCTGGAGTGTAGGGGCCGCTTCAACTAATGAAAAACTGTTTTTT	CAWSVGAASTNEKLFF
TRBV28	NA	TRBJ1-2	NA	TGTGCCAGCAGTAACCCAGGGGCCCCTAACTATGGCTACACCTTC	CASSNPGAPNYGYTF
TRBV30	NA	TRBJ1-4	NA	TGTGCCAGTAAGAACGCGGGGGCAGGTGAAAAACTGTTTTTT	CASKNAGAGEKLFF